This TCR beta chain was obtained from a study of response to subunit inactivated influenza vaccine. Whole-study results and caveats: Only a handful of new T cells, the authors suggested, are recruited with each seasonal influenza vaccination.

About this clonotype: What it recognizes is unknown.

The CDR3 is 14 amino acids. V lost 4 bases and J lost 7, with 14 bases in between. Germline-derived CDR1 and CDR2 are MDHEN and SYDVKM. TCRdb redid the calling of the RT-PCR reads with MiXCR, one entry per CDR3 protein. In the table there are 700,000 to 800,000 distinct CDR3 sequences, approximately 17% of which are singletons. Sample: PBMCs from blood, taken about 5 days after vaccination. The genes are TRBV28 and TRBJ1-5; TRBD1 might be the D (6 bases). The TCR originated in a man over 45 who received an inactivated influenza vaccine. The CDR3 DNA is TGTGCCAGCAGTTCATACAGGGCCCGGCAGCCCCAGCATTTT. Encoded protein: CASSSYRARQPQHF. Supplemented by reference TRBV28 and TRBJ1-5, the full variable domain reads DVKVTQSSRYLVKRTGEKVFLECVQDMDHENMFWYRQDPGLGLRLIYFSYDVKMKEKGDIPEGYSVSREKKERFSLILESASTNQTSMYLCASSSYRARQPQHFGDGTRLSIL.